These T cell receptor beta chains were read from a single sample in a study of cytomegalovirus exposure and HLA in healthy donors. Profiling relied on immunoSEQ multiplex PCR, and the TCRdb table lists in-frame clones only, not all of them. Of about 230,000 clones in the sample, 70% to 80% were seen once. The sample consisted of PBMCs. The receptors were gathered from a woman aged 55-69 years in good health and CMV-seropositive. Both conserved end residues are part of each CDR3. D genes are given only for firm matches. A row's size may be missing; if present it is once, few, many or a size class.

>NA|TRBV27|NA|TRBJ2-3
TGTGCCAGCAAATCGGGGGGCCAAGATACGCAGTATTTT
CASKSGGQDTQYF
>NA|TRBV4-1|NA|TRBJ1-3
TGCGCCAGCAGCCTAACCACGACAAGATCTGGAAACACCATATATTTT
CASSLTTTRSGNTIYF
>NA|TRBV28|TRBD2|TRBJ2-1
TGTGCCAGCAATACAGCGGGGGGCTCCTACAATGAGCAGTTCTTC
CASNTAGGSYNEQFF
>NA|TRBV7-2|TRBD1|TRBJ2-1
TGTGCCAGCAGCTTAAATCCGGGACAGGGGAACGATGAGCAGTTCTTC
CASSLNPGQGNDEQFF
>NA|TRBV30|NA|TRBJ1-6
TGTGCCTGGAGTGAGTGGACAGTGGATTCACCCCTCCACTTT
CAWSEWTVDSPLHF
>NA|TRBV19|NA|TRBJ1-2
TGTGCCAGTAGTATAGCCCGCGGAGGAAGGCCAAACTATGGCTACACCTTC
CASSIARGGRPNYGYTF
>few|TRBV19|TRBD2|TRBJ2-2
TGTGCCAGTAGTATAGGAGTGTGGGGGACTATCACCGGGGAGCTGTTTTTT
CASSIGVWGTITGELFF
>NA|TRBV7-2|NA|TRBJ2-5
TGTGCCAGCAGCTTAGACTGGCAAGAGACCCAGTACTTC
CASSLDWQETQYF
>NA|TRBV4-2|TRBD2|TRBJ2-2
TGTGCCAGCAGCCAAGCGGGGGGGTACACCGGGGAGCTGTTTTTT
CASSQAGGYTGELFF
>NA|TRBV10-3|TRBD2|TRBJ2-7
TGTGCCACCGGGGCGCCGAGCGGGGGGGGTTCCTACGAGCAGTACTTC
CATGAPSGGGSYEQYF
>once|TRBV7-2|NA|TRBJ2-7
TGTGCCAGCAGCTTAGCAGCTAGCTACGAGCAGTACTTC
CASSLAASYEQYF
>NA|TRBV6-5|TRBD2|TRBJ2-7
TGTGCCAGCACCAGACTAGCGGAGAGCTACGAGCAGTACTTC
CASTRLAESYEQYF
>once|TRBV29-1|NA|TRBJ2-7
TGCAGCGTTAAATCACAGGGTCCCAACGAGCAGTACTTC
CSVKSQGPNEQYF
>NA|TRBV9|NA|TRBJ2-3
TGTGCCAGCAGCGTAGGCGGGCTAAGCACAGATACGCAGTATTTT
CASSVGGLSTDTQYF
>few|TRBV7-2|NA|TRBJ2-1
TGTGCCAGCAGCCCCAATAAGCCCTACAATGAGCAGTTCTTC
CASSPNKPYNEQFF
>once|TRBV30|NA|TRBJ1-1
TGTGCCTGGAGTGTCGAGGTGGGCACTGAAGCTTTCTTT
CAWSVEVGTEAFF
>once|TRBV5-5|TRBD1|TRBJ1-3
TGTGCCAGCAGCCTTATTGATCCGGGACAGGGGACAGGAAACACCATATATTTT
CASSLIDPGQGTGNTIYF
>NA|TRBV4-1|NA|TRBJ2-7
TGCGCCAGCAGCCAAGGTTCGGGCGGGGCGTCCTACGAGCAGTACTTC
CASSQGSGGASYEQYF
>NA|TRBV29-1|TRBD1|TRBJ2-2
TGCAGCGTGGTGGACAGGCTAGTCACCGGGGAGCTGTTTTTT
CSVVDRLVTGELFF
>NA|TRBV5-1|TRBD2|TRBJ2-1
TGCGCCAGCAGCTTGGCCGCAGCGGGGGGGACCTACAATGAGCAGTTCTTC
CASSLAAAGGTYNEQFF
>NA|TRBV5-1|TRBD2|TRBJ2-5
TGCGCCAGCAGCTTGGCGGTAGCGGGAGAGGGGGAGACCCAGTACTTC
CASSLAVAGEGETQYF
>NA|TRBV10-3|TRBD1|TRBJ1-1
TGTGCCATCAGTCGACAGGGAGGCACTGAAGCTTTCTTT
CAISRQGGTEAFF
>NA|TRBV19|NA|TRBJ2-7
TGTGCCAGTAGTATTACTTCAATAAACTACGAGCAGTACTTC
CASSITSINYEQYF
>NA|TRBV7-9|TRBD1|TRBJ1-4
TGTGCCAGCAGCCCTCCGACAGGGGGTAATGAAAAACTGTTTTTT
CASSPPTGGNEKLFF
>NA|TRBV28|TRBD1|TRBJ2-7
TGTGCCAGCAGTTTTATTGAGGGGGCTATCCGGGAGCAGTACTTC
CASSFIEGAIREQYF
>NA|TRBV5-1|TRBD2|TRBJ2-1
TGCGCCAGCAGCTTCCAGCGGGAGAATTCAGGGGAGGAGTTCTTC
CASSFQRENSGEEFF
>NA|TRBV5-1|TRBD2|TRBJ2-1
TGCGCCAGCAGCTTCCCTAGCGGGAATATGTACAATGAGCAGTTCTTC
CASSFPSGNMYNEQFF
>NA|TRBV10-3|NA|TRBJ1-5
TGTGCCATCAGTGATAGGCTAGAAAATCAGCCCCAGCATTTT
CAISDRLENQPQHF
>NA|TRBV28|NA|TRBJ1-1
TGTGCCAGCAGACAAACGAGGACTGAAGCTTTCTTT
CASRQTRTEAFF
>few|TRBV6-5|TRBD1|TRBJ2-7
TGTGCCAGCAGTTACAGTAGGACAGGGGGCGGCGAGCAGTACTTC
CASSYSRTGGGEQYF
>few|TRBV28|NA|TRBJ2-1
TGTGCCAGCAGGCCCCTCCGGGACAAACTAGACAATGAGCAGTTCTTC
CASRPLRDKLDNEQFF
>NA|TRBV18|TRBD1|TRBJ2-7
TGTGCCAGCCTGACCCGGGACAGCGACGAGCAGTACTTC
CASLTRDSDEQYF
>NA|TRBV4-3|TRBD1|TRBJ1-2
TGCGCCAGCAGCCACGCTGACAGGGCGAACTATGGCTACACCTTC
CASSHADRANYGYTF
>NA|TRBV5-4|NA|TRBJ1-5
TGTGCCAGCAGCTTGGGCGGGGGGTCTCGGCAGCCCCAGCATTTT
CASSLGGGSRQPQHF
>NA|TRBV6-5|TRBD1|TRBJ2-1
TGTGCCAGCAGAAAAACAGGGGATGAGCAGTTCTTC
CASRKTGDEQFF
>few|TRBV28|NA|TRBJ2-7
TGTGCCAGCAGGGAACAGGGTTACGAGCAGTACTTC
CASREQGYEQYF
>once|TRBV7-6|NA|TRBJ2-2
TGTGCCAGCAGCTTGTTACGGGGTTCGGCCTCCGGGGAGCTGTTTTTT
CASSLLRGSASGELFF
>NA|TRBV6-5|NA|TRBJ1-2
TGTGCCAGCAGTTACTCGTTCGGGGTTGGCTACACCTTC
CASSYSFGVGYTF
>NA|TRBV30|NA|TRBJ1-6
TGTGCCTGGAGTGCTATAGGCACGGGCGGGGGGAATAATTCACCCCTCCACTTT
CAWSAIGTGGGNNSPLHF
>NA|TRBV19|TRBD1|TRBJ1-2
TGTGCCAGTAGTATTCTGACAGGGGAACATGGCTACACCTTC
CASSILTGEHGYTF
>few|TRBV5-1|TRBD2|TRBJ2-7
TGCGCCAGCAGCTTAAGCGGGAACACCTACGAGCAGTACTTC
CASSLSGNTYEQYF